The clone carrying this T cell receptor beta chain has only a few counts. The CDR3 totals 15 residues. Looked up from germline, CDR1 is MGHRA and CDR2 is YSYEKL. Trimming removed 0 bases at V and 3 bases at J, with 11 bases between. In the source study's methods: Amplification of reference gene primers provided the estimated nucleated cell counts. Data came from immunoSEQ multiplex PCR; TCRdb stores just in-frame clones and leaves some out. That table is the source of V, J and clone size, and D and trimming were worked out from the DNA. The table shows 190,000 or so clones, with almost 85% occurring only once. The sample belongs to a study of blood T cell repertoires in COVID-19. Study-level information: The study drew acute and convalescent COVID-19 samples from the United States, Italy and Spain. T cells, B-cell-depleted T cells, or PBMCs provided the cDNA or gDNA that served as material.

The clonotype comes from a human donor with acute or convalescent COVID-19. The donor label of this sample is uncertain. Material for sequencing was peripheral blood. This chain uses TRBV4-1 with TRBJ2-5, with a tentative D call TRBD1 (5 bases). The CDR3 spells CASSQDYAREETQYF. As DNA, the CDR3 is TGCGCCAGCAGCCAAGATTACGCCAGGGAAGAGACCCAGTACTTC.